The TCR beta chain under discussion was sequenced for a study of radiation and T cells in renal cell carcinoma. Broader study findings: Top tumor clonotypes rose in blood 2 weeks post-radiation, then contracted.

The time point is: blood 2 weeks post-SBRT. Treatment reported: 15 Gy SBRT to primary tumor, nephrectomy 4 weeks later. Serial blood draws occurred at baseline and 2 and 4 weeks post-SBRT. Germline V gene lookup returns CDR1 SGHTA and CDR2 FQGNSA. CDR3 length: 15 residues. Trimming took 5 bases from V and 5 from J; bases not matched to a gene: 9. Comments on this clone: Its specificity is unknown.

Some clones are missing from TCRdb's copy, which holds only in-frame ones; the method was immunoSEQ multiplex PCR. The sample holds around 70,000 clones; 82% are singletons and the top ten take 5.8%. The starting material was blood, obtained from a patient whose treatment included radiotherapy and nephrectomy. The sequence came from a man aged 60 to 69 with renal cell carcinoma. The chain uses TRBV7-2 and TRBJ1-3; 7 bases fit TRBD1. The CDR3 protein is CASSPRTGDRNTIYF. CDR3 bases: TGTGCCAGCAGCCCGAGGACAGGTGATCGAAACACCATATATTTT.